The present entry profiles one T cell receptor beta chain with its context. The CDR3 covers 15 residues. CDR1 is LGHDT, CDR2 YNNKEL, per germline (reference sequence). V dropped 4 bases and J dropped 0 bases, with 13 bases sitting between them. The data belong to a study of blood T cell repertoires in COVID-19. Only in-frame clones appear in the TCRdb table, and some are missing; sequencing was by immunoSEQ multiplex PCR. The sample has 250,000 to 300,000 clones; approximately 91% are singletons. The sample was peripheral blood. The source is a man in his fifties or sixties with acute or convalescent COVID-19. The chain couples TRBV3-1 (or the pseudogene TRBV3-2) to TRBJ2-7; D perhaps matches TRBD2 (6 bases). The DNA of the CDR3 is TGTGCCAGCAGCCCCACCGGGGGACCCTCCTACGAGCAGTACTTC. Encoded protein: CASSPTGGPSYEQYF.